These 8 T cell receptor beta chains share one sample of origin, sequenced in a study of cytotoxic CD8 clonotypes in ibrutinib-treated CLL. Repertoires were generated with immunoSEQ multiplex PCR, while TCRdb's copy carries only in-frame clones and drops some. The sample consists of roughly 160,000 clones, approximately 84% of them appearing once. The sample in question was PBMCs, obtained after 24 months of ibrutinib treatment. The receptors shown here come from a human donor with chronic lymphocytic leukemia.

This chain connects TRBV11-2 to TRBJ2-7; 7 bases map to TRBD1. The CDR3 totals 12 residues. With V trimmed by 5 bases and J by 3 bases, 1 base remained unmatched. The germline CDR1 and CDR2 sequences are SGHAT and FQNNGV. CDR3 residues: CASSPGGYEQYF. CDR3 bases: TGTGCCAGCAGCCCAGGGGGCTACGAGCAGTACTTC.

J is TRBJ1-4 and V is TRBV19; D remains ambiguous. CDR1 and CDR2 (germline): LNHDA, SQIVND (reference sequence). The CDR3 runs to 15 residues. V lost 5 bases and J 3 bases, leaving 13 bases between the germline ends. The CDR3: CASSPRTEANEKLFF. CDR3 nucleotides: TGTGCCAGTAGTCCCCGGACCGAGGCTAATGAAAAACTGTTTTTT.

The V and J genes are TRBV9 and TRBJ2-7; no definite D call. This CDR3 region has 13 residues. V was clipped by 0 bases and J by 5 bases, with 9 bases between them. Germline V gene lookup returns CDR1 SGDLS and CDR2 YYNGEE. The CDR3 loop is CASSVVGQDEQYF. The CDR3 DNA sequence: TGTGCCAGCAGCGTAGTGGGTCAGGACGAGCAGTACTTC.

This clone was observed at least ten times. This sequence joins TRBV29-1 and TRBJ1-5; 8 nucleotides align to TRBD1. This CDR3 spans 13 amino acids. The V gene end was trimmed by 6 bases and the J gene end by 2 bases; junction bases not matched to a gene: 3. Germline V gene lookup returns CDR1 SQVTM and CDR2 ANQGSEA. The CDR3 coding sequence is TGCAGCGTAGGACAGGGCCGCAATCAGCCCCAGCATTTT. This sequence encodes CSVGQGRNQPQHF.

This rearrangement joins TRBV7-8 to TRBJ2-1, with 11 bases lining up with TRBD2. After removal of 7 bases from V and 8 bases from J, the junction contained 10 bases not matched to a gene. Germline V gene sequence: CDR1 SGHVS, CDR2 FQNEAQ. The CDR3 sequence is 15 residues long. CDR3 residues: CASTVLAGGLDEQFF. The CDR3 DNA follows: TGTGCCAGCACCGTATTAGCGGGGGGGTTAGATGAGCAGTTCTTC.

V gene TRBV28 combines with J gene TRBJ2-7; maybe TRBD1 (5 bases). Trimming stripped 3 bases from V and 2 bases from J, with 11 bases between. The CDR3 contains 14 residues. CDR1 and CDR2 (germline): MDHEN, SYDVKM. CDR3 coding DNA: TGTGCCAGCAGTTTTTGGGCAGGGCCCTACGAGCAGTACTTC. This sequence encodes CASSFWAGPYEQYF.

The rearrangement links TRBV9 to TRBJ2-3, with D possibly being TRBD1 (6 bases). The CDR3 loop spans 15 amino acids. V lost 0 bases and J 4 bases, leaving 12 bases between the germline ends. Germline assignment: CDR1 SGDLS and CDR2 YYNGEE. The CDR3 spells CASSVGHRDADTQYF. CDR3 nucleotide sequence: TGTGCCAGCAGCGTAGGTCACAGGGACGCAGATACGCAGTATTTT. The full variable domain, its missing parts supplied by reference TRBV9 and TRBJ2-3, is DSGVTQTPKHLITATGQRVTLRCSPRSGDLSVYWYQQSLDQGLQFLIQYYNGEERAKGNILERFSAQQFPDLHSELNLSSLELGDSALYFCASSVGHRDADTQYFGPGTRLTVL.

The rearrangement joins TRBV5-1 to TRBJ2-3, with TRBD2 matching 10 bases. The length of the CDR3 is 16 residues. CDR1 and CDR2 (germline): SGHRS, YFSETQ. Unmatched junction bases numbered 9, after V lost 0 bases and J lost 8 bases. CDR3 loop: CASSLVTSGITGTQYF. In DNA form, the CDR3 reads TGCGCCAGCAGCTTGGTTACTAGCGGGATCACGGGTACGCAGTATTTT. The full variable domain, with the rest looked up from reference TRBV5-1 and TRBJ2-3, is KAGVTQTPRYLIKTRGQQVTLSCSPISGHRSVSWYQQTPGQGLQFLFEYFSETQRNKGNFPGRFSGRQFSNSRSEMNVSTLELGDSALYLCASSLVTSGITGTQYFGPGTRLTVL.